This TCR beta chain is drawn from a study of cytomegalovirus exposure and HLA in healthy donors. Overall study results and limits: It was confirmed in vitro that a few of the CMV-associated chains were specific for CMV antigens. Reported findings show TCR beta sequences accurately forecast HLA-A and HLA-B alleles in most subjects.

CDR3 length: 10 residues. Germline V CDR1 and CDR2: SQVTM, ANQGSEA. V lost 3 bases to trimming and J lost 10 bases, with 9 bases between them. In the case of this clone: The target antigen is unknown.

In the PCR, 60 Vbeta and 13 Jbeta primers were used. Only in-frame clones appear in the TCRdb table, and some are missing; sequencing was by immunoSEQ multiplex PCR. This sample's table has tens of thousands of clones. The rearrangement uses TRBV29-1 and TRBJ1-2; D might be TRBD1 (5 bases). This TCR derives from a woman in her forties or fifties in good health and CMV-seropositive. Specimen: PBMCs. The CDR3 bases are TGCAGCGTTGACGGGGGTGACTACACCTTC. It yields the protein CSVDGGDYTF. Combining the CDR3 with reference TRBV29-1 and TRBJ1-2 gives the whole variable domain SAVISQKPSRDICQRGTSLTIQCQVDSQVTMMFWYRQQPGQSLTLIATANQGSEATYESGFVIDKFPISRPNLTFSTLTVSNMSPEDSSIYLCSVDGGDYTFGSGTRLTVV.